Only a few counts were recorded for the clone carrying this T cell receptor (beta chain). Its antigen is undetermined. This entry is derived from a study of T cells after yellow fever vaccination. Findings and caveats of the study: Peaking on day 5 versus 15, the secondary response was faster but weaker. Among primary-vaccination clones, most reappeared after the booster, at almost 98% for CD4 and more than 85% for CD8. Clonotypes appearing in both CD4 and CD8 compartments existed, and their share was small.

Per the germline V gene, CDR1 is DFQATT and CDR2 is SNEGSKA (reference sequence). V shed 5 bases and J 8 bases; nucleotides not matched to a gene: 15. CDR3 length equals 15 residues. TCRdb recomputed calls from the 5' RACE reads with MiXCR, one row per CDR3 protein. The data show approximately 550,000 distinct CDR3 sequences, roughly 19% seen once. The source of this sequence is a man aged 25-45 years who received the YFV17D yellow fever vaccine. The rearrangement links TRBV20-1 to TRBJ2-1; 7 bases are shared with TRBD2. Here the sequenced sample was PBMCs, taken 15 days after the yellow fever booster vaccination. The CDR3 DNA reads TGCAGTGCTCCACCCCCGGGGGGAACTTGGGATGAGCAGTTCTTC. Residues: CSAPPPGGTWDEQFF.